The rows below give T cell receptor beta chains drawn from one sample of a study of OX40 agonist ivuxolimab in advanced cancers. Assay used: immunoSEQ multiplex PCR; TCRdb lists only in-frame clones, some missing. Of roughly 49,000 clones listed, 88% are singletons. Sequencing was performed on CD4+ or CD8+ T cells sorted from blood, taken in a trial of the OX40 agonist ivuxolimab. The source is an adult with an advanced solid tumor such as melanoma, head and neck, liver or kidney cancer. Both conserved end residues are part of each CDR3. D genes are given only for firm matches. Size is stated for part of the rows, as once, few or many counts, or as a class when the clone is expanded.

V gene: TRBV14; J gene: TRBJ2-1; D gene: .; clone size: .; CDR3 DNA: TGTGCCAGCAGCCAAGTATCCAAGTACAATGAGCAGTTCTTC; CDR3 protein: CASSQVSKYNEQFF
V gene: TRBV19; J gene: TRBJ2-3; D gene: TRBD2; clone size: once; CDR3 DNA: TGTGCCAGTAGTCACCAAGCGGGGGGAGTCACAGATACGCAGTATTTT; CDR3 protein: CASSHQAGGVTDTQYF
V gene: TRBV6-1; J gene: TRBJ2-5; D gene: TRBD2; clone size: .; CDR3 DNA: TGTGCCAGCAGTGAAGCCGTAGCGGGAGGGCGAGAGACCCAGTACTTC; CDR3 protein: CASSEAVAGGRETQYF
V gene: TRBV19; J gene: TRBJ2-4; D gene: TRBD1; clone size: once; CDR3 DNA: TGTGCCAGTAGTATAAGGGGACAGGGGACCCGGGGGGCCAAAAACATTCAGTACTTC; CDR3 protein: CASSIRGQGTRGAKNIQYF
V gene: TRBV30; J gene: TRBJ1-1; D gene: .; clone size: .; CDR3 DNA: TGTGCCTGGAGTGTGAGGAACACTGAAGCTTTCTTT; CDR3 protein: CAWSVRNTEAFF
V gene: TRBV7-3; J gene: TRBJ2-1; D gene: TRBD1; clone size: few; CDR3 DNA: TGTGCCAGCAGCTCCTCCAGAGGACAGGGGACCTACAATGAGCAGTTCTTC; CDR3 protein: CASSSSRGQGTYNEQFF
V gene: TRBV2; J gene: TRBJ2-7; D gene: TRBD2; clone size: few; CDR3 DNA: TGTGCCAGCAGTACGGCGGGAGGGCCTGCCCACGAGCAGTACTTC; CDR3 protein: CASSTAGGPAHEQYF
V gene: TRBV11-3; J gene: TRBJ2-7; D gene: TRBD1; clone size: .; CDR3 DNA: TGTGCCAGCAGCTTAGATTCGTGGGACAGGTCCTCCGGCGAGCAGTACTTC; CDR3 protein: CASSLDSWDRSSGEQYF
V gene: TRBV7-9; J gene: TRBJ1-1; D gene: .; clone size: .; CDR3 DNA: TGTGCCAGCAGCACCCGTGGGGGCGGCACTGAAGCTTTCTTT; CDR3 protein: CASSTRGGGTEAFF
V gene: TRBV30; J gene: TRBJ2-1; D gene: .; clone size: .; CDR3 DNA: TGTGCCTGGGGTCGCTCTCACTACAATGAGCAGTTCTTC; CDR3 protein: CAWGRSHYNEQFF
V gene: TRBV27; J gene: TRBJ1-4; D gene: .; clone size: .; CDR3 DNA: TGTGCCAGCAGTTTAAGGGGGTATAATGAAAAACTGTTTTTT; CDR3 protein: CASSLRGYNEKLFF
V gene: TRBV30; J gene: TRBJ2-6; D gene: TRBD1; clone size: once; CDR3 DNA: TGTGCCTGGAGTGTTCGACACCGGGACAGAGACTCTGGGGCCAACGTCCTGACTTTC; CDR3 protein: CAWSVRHRDRDSGANVLTF
V gene: TRBV28; J gene: TRBJ1-2; D gene: TRBD1; clone size: .; CDR3 DNA: TGTGCCAGCAGTCCCCCCGGGACAGGGTATGGCTACACCTTC; CDR3 protein: CASSPPGTGYGYTF
V gene: TRBV28; J gene: TRBJ1-2; D gene: TRBD1; clone size: .; CDR3 DNA: TGTGCCAGCAGTTTTCGGGACAGGTACTATGGCTACACCTTC; CDR3 protein: CASSFRDRYYGYTF
V gene: TRBV10-3; J gene: TRBJ2-3; D gene: TRBD1; clone size: few; CDR3 DNA: TGTGCCATCAGTGACAGACTCGGGACAGGGGGGGCAGATACGCAGTATTTT; CDR3 protein: CAISDRLGTGGADTQYF
V gene: TRBV6-6; J gene: TRBJ2-1; D gene: TRBD2; clone size: .; CDR3 DNA: TGTGCCAGCAGTCCACTAGCGGGAGATAATGAGCAGTTCTTC; CDR3 protein: CASSPLAGDNEQFF
V gene: TRBV2; J gene: TRBJ2-5; D gene: .; clone size: .; CDR3 DNA: TGTGCCAGCAGGGCCGACTCCGGGACCCAGTACTTC; CDR3 protein: CASRADSGTQYF